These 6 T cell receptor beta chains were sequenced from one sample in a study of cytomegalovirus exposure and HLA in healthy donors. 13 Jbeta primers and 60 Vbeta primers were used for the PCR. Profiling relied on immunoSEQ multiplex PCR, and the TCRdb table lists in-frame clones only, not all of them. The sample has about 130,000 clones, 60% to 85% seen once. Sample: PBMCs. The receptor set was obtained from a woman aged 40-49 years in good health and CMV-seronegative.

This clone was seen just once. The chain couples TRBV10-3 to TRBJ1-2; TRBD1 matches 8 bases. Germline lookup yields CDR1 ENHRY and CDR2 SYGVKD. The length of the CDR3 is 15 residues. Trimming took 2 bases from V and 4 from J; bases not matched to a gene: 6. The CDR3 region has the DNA TGTGCCATCAGTGAGGGGACAGGCGGCGCCTATGGCTACACCTTC. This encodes CAISEGTGGAYGYTF.

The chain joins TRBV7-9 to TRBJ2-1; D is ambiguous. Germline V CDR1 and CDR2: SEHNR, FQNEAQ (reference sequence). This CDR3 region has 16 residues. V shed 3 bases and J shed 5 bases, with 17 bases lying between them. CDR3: CASSFMTSQSDNEQFF. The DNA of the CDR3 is TGTGCCAGCAGCTTTATGACCTCTCAGAGCGACAATGAGCAGTTCTTC.

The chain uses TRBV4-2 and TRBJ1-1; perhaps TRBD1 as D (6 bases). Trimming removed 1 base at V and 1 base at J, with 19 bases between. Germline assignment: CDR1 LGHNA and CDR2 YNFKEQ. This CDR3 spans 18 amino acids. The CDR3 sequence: CASSQVVLSGTKNTEAFF. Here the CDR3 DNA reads TGTGCCAGCAGCCAAGTGGTCCTATCCGGGACAAAGAACACTGAAGCTTTCTTT.

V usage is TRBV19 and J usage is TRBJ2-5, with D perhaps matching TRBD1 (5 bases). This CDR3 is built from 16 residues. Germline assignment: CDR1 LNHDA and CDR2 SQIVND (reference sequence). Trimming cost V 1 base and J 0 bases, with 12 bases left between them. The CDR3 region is CASSIAAGQNQETQYF. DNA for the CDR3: TGTGCCAGTAGTATAGCCGCAGGACAAAACCAAGAGACCCAGTACTTC. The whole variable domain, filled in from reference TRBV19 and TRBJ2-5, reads DGGITQSPKYLFRKEGQNVTLSCEQNLNHDAMYWYRQDPGQGLRLIYYSQIVNDFQKGDIAEGYSVSREKKESFPLTVTSAQKNPTAFYLCASSIAAGQNQETQYFGPGTRLLVL.

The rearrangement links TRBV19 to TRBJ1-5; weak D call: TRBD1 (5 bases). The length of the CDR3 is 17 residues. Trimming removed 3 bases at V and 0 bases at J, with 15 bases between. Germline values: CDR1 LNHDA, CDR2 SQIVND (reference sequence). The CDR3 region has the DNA TGTGCCAGTAGTATCGGGACGGACTACTATAGCAATCAGCCCCAGCATTTT. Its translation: CASSIGTDYYSNQPQHF.

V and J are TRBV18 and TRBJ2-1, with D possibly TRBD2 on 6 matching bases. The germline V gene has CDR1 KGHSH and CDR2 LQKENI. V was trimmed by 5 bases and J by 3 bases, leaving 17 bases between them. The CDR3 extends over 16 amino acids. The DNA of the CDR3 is TGTGCCAGCTCATTGGAAGAGGGACTCCTCTACAATGAGCAGTTCTTC. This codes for CASSLEEGLLYNEQFF.